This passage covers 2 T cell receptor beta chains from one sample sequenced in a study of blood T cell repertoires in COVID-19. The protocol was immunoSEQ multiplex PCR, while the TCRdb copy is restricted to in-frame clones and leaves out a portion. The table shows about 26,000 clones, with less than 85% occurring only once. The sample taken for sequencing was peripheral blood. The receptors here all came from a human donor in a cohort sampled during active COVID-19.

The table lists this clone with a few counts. CDR3 bases: TGTGCCAGCAGTTTTTTCTTGGGACAGGATGGACTGTCCGCCTACAATGAGCAGTTCTTC. Its translation is CASSFFLGQDGLSAYNEQFF. The rearrangement links TRBV28 to TRBJ2-1, with 8 bases matching TRBD1. Germline V gives CDR1 MDHEN, CDR2 SYDVKM. V was pared by 3 bases and J by 2 bases, with 18 bases of the junction left unmatched. The CDR3 is 20 amino acids.

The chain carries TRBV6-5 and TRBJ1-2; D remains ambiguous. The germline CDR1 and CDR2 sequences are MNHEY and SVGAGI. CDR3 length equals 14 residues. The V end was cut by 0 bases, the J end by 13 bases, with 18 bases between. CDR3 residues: CASSYSRALLVSTF. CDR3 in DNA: TGTGCCAGCAGTTACTCGCGTGCGTTGCTCGTCTCCACCTTC.